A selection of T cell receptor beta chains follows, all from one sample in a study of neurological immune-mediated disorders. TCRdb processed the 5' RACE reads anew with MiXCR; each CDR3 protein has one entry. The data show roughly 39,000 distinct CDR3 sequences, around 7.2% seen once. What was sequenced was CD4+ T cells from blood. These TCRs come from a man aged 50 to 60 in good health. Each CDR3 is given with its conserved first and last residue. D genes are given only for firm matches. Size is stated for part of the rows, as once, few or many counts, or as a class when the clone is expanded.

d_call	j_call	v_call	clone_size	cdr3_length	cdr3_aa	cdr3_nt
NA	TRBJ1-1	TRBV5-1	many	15	CASARQGLRSTEAFF	TGCGCCAGCGCCAGGCAGGGGTTGAGGAGCACTGAAGCTTTCTTT
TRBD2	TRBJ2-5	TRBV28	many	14	CASSSRPGGETQYF	TGTGCCAGCAGTTCCCGACCGGGGGGAGAGACCCAGTACTTC
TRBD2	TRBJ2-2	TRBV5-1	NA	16	CASSLETSGNTGELFF	TGCGCCAGCAGCTTGGAAACTAGCGGGAACACCGGGGAGCTGTTTTTT
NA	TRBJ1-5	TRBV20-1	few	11	CSASGGQPQHF	TGCAGTGCTAGTGGGGGTCAGCCCCAGCATTTT
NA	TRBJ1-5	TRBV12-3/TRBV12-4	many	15	CASSPDGDSNQPQHF	TGTGCCAGCAGCCCGGACGGGGATAGCAATCAGCCCCAGCATTTT
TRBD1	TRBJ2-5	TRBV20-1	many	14	CSASNRGHGETQYF	TGCAGTGCTAGCAACAGGGGGCACGGAGAGACCCAGTACTTC
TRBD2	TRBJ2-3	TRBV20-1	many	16	CSARARLAEYTDTQYF	TGCAGTGCTAGAGCCCGACTAGCCGAGTACACAGATACGCAGTATTTT
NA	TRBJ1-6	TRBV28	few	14	CASSLRELGSPLHF	TGTGCCAGCAGTTTACGGGAATTGGGTTCACCCCTCCACTTT
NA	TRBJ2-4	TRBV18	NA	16	CASSPPNRLAKNIQYF	TGTGCCAGCTCACCCCCGAATAGGCTAGCCAAAAACATTCAGTACTTC
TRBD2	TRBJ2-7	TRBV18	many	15	CASSPPLAGAYEQYF	TGTGCCAGCTCACCACCCCTAGCGGGAGCTTACGAGCAGTACTTC
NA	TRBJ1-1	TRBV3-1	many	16	CASSQEQKGPMTEAFF	TGTGCCAGCAGCCAAGAACAGAAAGGCCCGATGACTGAAGCTTTCTTT
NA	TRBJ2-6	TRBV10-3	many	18	CAIRMDLGLGPGANVLTF	TGTGCCATCAGGATGGACCTTGGCTTAGGACCTGGGGCCAACGTCCTGACTTTC
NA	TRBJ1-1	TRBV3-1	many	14	CASSRGGQGTEAFF	TGTGCCAGCAGCCGGGGGGGGCAGGGCACTGAAGCTTTCTTT
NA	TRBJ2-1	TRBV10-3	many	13	CAISEGRAGEQFF	TGTGCCATCAGTGAAGGTCGAGCCGGTGAGCAGTTCTTC
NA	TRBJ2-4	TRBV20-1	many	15	CSAPDWGVAKNIQYF	TGCAGTGCTCCCGACTGGGGGGTCGCCAAAAACATTCAGTACTTC
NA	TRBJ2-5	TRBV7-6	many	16	CASSFAKGSSGETQYF	TGTGCCAGCAGCTTTGCGAAAGGGAGCTCGGGAGAGACCCAGTACTTC
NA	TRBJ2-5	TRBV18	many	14	CASSRDGIQETQYF	TGTGCCAGCTCACGGGACGGCATACAAGAGACCCAGTACTTC
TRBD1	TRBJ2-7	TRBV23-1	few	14	CASSQRTGAYEQYF	TGCGCCAGCAGTCAACGGACAGGAGCGTACGAGCAGTACTTC
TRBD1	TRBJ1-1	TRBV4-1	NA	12	CASSRIQGVAFF	TGCGCCAGCAGCCGGATACAGGGGGTAGCTTTCTTT
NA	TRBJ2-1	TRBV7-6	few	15	CASSLATDSYNEQFF	TGTGCCAGCAGCTTAGCGACGGATTCTTACAATGAGCAGTTCTTC
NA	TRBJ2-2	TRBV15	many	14	CATSRDPVGGELFF	TGTGCCACCAGCAGAGATCCGGTAGGCGGGGAGCTGTTTTTT
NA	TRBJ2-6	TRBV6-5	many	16	CASSYAPGGGANVLTF	TGTGCCAGCAGTTACGCGCCAGGCGGTGGGGCCAACGTCCTGACTTTC
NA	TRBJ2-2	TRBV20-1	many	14	CSATKRQGWGELFF	TGCAGTGCCACAAAGAGGCAGGGGTGGGGGGAGCTGTTTTTT
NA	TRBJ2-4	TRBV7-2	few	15	CASSPSLGAKNIQYF	TGTGCCAGCAGCCCCTCCCTGGGAGCCAAAAACATTCAGTACTTC
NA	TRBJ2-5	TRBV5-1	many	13	CASSLEALETQYF	TGCGCCAGCAGCTTGGAGGCACTTGAGACCCAGTACTTC
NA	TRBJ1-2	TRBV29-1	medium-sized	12	CSAGDGSYGYTF	TGCAGCGCAGGGGACGGTTCCTATGGCTACACCTTC
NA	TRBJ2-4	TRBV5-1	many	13	CASSVRTGDIQYF	TGCGCCAGCAGCGTCCGGACCGGAGACATTCAGTACTTC
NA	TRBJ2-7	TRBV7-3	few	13	CASSLIGDGEQYF	TGTGCCAGCAGCCTAATAGGGGACGGCGAGCAGTACTTC
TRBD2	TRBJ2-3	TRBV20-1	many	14	CSARGLAVTDTQYF	TGCAGTGCGAGAGGACTAGCGGTCACAGATACGCAGTATTTT
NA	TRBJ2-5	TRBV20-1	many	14	CSALPGTSRETQYF	TGCAGTGCCCTACCCGGGACTTCAAGAGAGACCCAGTACTTC
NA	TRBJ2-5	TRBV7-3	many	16	CASSPTSGAGVETQYF	TGTGCCAGCAGCCCTACCTCAGGGGCGGGAGTGGAGACCCAGTACTTC
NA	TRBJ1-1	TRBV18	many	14	CASSPPEGSTEAFF	TGTGCCAGCTCACCCCCCGAGGGATCCACTGAAGCTTTCTTT
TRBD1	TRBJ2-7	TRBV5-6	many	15	CASSANRGPTYEQYF	TGTGCCAGCAGCGCGAACAGGGGTCCCACCTACGAGCAGTACTTC